The source of this TCR beta chain is a study of long-term antiretroviral therapy in people with HIV (dated by TCRdb to 2022 to 2024). Looking at the study overall: Collection of the earliest samples took place about a decade ahead of the 2015 WHO recommendation for immediate ART, at a time when ART was typically delayed until CD4 counts fell. A retrospective serial study tested whether changes in peripheral blood TRB repertoire composition and diversity were associated with ART initiation and durable HIV suppression. The cohort contributed about 200 cryopreserved PBMC samples from about 29 adults with confirmed HIV infection, collected serially over a mean of approximately six years (range 1-12). Of the approximately 30 participants with HIV, approximately ten were female. No cross-contamination during QIAcube processing was shown when test extractions of a monoclonal T-cell line were performed alongside 30 to 40 polyclonal samples. The investigation overall reported the following: A significant increase in TRB diversity was found to be associated with ART initiation, although TRB diversity was observed to remain significantly below that of transplant donor controls even after long-term ART. Expanded TRB clones identified before ART initiation dominated the repertoire at all time points, although this dominance fluctuated and declined in many PLHIV after ART. Inferences about post-ART repertoire changes were limited because no data were available on ART adherence, viral resistance or therapy changes. Since PBMC availability was limited, sequencing covered only the TCR beta chain, with no alpha chain pairing. Narrower CDR3 length ranges were observed in HIV repertoires than in controls, and an antigen-experienced repertoire with only a slight naive shift after ART was suggested by the network structure. The samples span the years 2004 to 2017, and the ART regimens used may be less effective than current regimens. Because cell numbers in pre-ART samples were limited, unsorted PBMC were profiled instead of sorted CD4+ and CD8+ T cells.

Inclusion was restricted to participants for whom at least one PBMC sample before ART initiation and at least two post-ART samples were available. Every participant with HIV received treatment in the United States of America. Before DNA extraction, cryopreserved samples containing 1-10 million PBMC were thawed and washed. At the time of the earliest PBMC sample, participants with HIV were aged between about 23 and 55 years. PBMC samples from each participant spanned 1-4 timepoints before ART initiation and 2-8 timepoints after ART initiation, with a median of 7 samples. For every participant, serial HIV viral load, CD4+ T-cell count, ART history and demographic data were obtained. Using a Qiagen kit on a QIAcube, genomic DNA was extracted from unsorted PBMC, with samples processed in batches of 12. About this clone itself: Which antigen it targets is not known. Base qualities are not provided; no much larger clone lies one nucleotide away.

Sequencing of the TRB variable region was done with the immunoSEQ hsTCRB v3.0 assay at survey level resolution. The targeted TRB sequencing depth was about 35,000-55,000 T-cell genomes per sample. An Illumina MiSeq with a v3 150-cycle kit was used to sequence the pooled TRB libraries. As for the authors' bioinformatics: Repertoire analysis ran in R within a reproducible Nextflow workflow covering QC, data transformation and analysis. LymphoSeq2, an R package for exploring AIRR-Seq data, was used to implement custom analyses. Several samples that yielded fewer than 5000 total TRB sequences were excluded, so that more than 150 HIV repertoires were analyzed. Among the approximately 200 retained HIV repertoires, 59 were collected before ART initiation and 120 to 140 after ART initiation. Each repertoire was downsampled to 5000 TRB nucleotide sequences, and summary statistics were averaged across 100 downsampling iterations. The analysis kept only TRB sequences whose CDR3 regions were at least seven amino acids long. A Shannon entropy-derived clonality score and the Gini coefficient were used to measure diversity. In the repertoire networks, any two of the top 5000 CDR3 amino acid sequences were linked whenever the two sequences differed by an edit distance of one. GLIPH2 predicted antigen specificity groups and MHC restriction for TRB CDR3 amino acid sequences. CDR3 amino acid sequences were matched against VDJdb and McPAS-TCR to flag known CMV, EBV, HIV or tissue antigen associations. Pre-ART, post-ART and control groups were compared with Wilcoxon signed-rank tests and Holm-Bonferroni correction. TCRdb limited this immuneACCESS table to in-frame rearrangements with V and J called. A share of clones is missing; checked studies link under half to unresolved V genes, and the rest is unexplained. V and J calls and clone size are as listed in that table; D and trimming were resolved from the DNA. Present in this sample are 20,000 to 25,000 clones, around 80% of which were seen just once. The ten largest account for more than 15% of the sample.

The germline V gene provides CDR1 MNHEY and CDR2 SVGAGI. Trimming removed 1 base from V and 2 bases from J, leaving 9 bases between the germline ends. The CDR3, from cysteine to phenylalanine, totals 14 residues. The sequence is cut down to CDR3 DNA, 42 bases in frame from base 1. The sequenced sample was unsorted PBMCs, obtained 0.5 years before starting antiretroviral therapy. The source is a man aged 40-55 years with HIV. This chain joins TRBV6-5 to TRBJ2-7; no D gene call is confident. The bases are TGTGCCAGCAGTTACTTTGCAGGAGCCTACGAGCAGTACTTC. It translates as CASSYFAGAYEQYF.